The present entry profiles one T cell receptor beta chain with its context. What it binds is unknown. Only in-frame clones appear in the TCRdb table, and some are missing; sequencing was by immunoSEQ multiplex PCR. Among 70,000 to 100,000 clones listed, approximately 80% were seen once. The sample comes from a study of a mutant IDH1 vaccine in newly diagnosed glioma. As for the study in general: Patients previously underwent radiotherapy, temozolomide, or both, and most underwent both. General study points: Changes in the top peripheral T cell clonotypes seemingly had no bearing on pseudoprogression. A vaccine-induced immune response developed in roughly 93% of the patients.

Time point noted: baseline, week 1 (first vaccination visit). Indicated treatment: pre-vaccination baseline after standard-of-care therapy. The astrocytomas were IDH1-mutant, ATRX-negative, and WHO grade 3 or 4. The germline CDR1 and CDR2 sequences are MGHRA and YSYEKL. Trimming shortened V by 0 bases and J by 2 bases, and 10 bases separated the two germline ends. CDR3 length: 15 amino acids. The sample here was PBMCs, taken from a glioma patient treated with radiotherapy, temozolomide or both. This receptor was obtained from a man in his forties with glioma. Some clones in this sample may be carry-over from other donors' samples. The chain joins TRBV4-1 to TRBJ1-2, with D possibly matching TRBD1 (6 bases). In nucleotides, the CDR3 is TGCGCCAGCAGCCAAGAACAGGGCGGCAACTATGGCTACACCTTC. It encodes CASSQEQGGNYGYTF.